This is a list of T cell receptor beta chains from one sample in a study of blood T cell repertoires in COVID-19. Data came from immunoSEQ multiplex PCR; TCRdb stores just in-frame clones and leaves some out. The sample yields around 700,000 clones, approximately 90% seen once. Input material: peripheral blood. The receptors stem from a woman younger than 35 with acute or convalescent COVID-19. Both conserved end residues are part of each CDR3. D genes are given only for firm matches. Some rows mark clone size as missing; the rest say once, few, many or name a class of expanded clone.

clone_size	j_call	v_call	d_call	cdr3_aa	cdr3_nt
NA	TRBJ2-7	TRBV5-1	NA	CASSPDSYEQYF	TGCGCCAGCAGCCCTGACAGCTACGAGCAGTACTTC
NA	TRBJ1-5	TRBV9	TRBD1	CASSGQGNQPQHF	TGTGCCAGCAGCGGACAGGGTAATCAGCCCCAGCATTTT
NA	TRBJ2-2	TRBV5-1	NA	CASSILGRGTGELFF	TGCGCCAGCAGCATACTAGGGCGGGGCACCGGGGAGCTGTTTTTT
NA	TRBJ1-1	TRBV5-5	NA	CASSTTYGETEAFF	TGTGCCAGCAGCACGACATATGGTGAGACTGAAGCTTTCTTT
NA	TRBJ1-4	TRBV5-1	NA	CASSLGPYSGAVNEKLFF	TGCGCCAGCAGCTTGGGACCATACTCAGGGGCCGTTAATGAAAAACTGTTTTTT
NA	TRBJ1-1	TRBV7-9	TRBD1	CASLTGGLNTEAFF	TGTGCCAGTTTGACAGGGGGTTTGAACACTGAAGCTTTCTTT
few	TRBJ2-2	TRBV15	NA	CATSRVGGGELFF	TGTGCCACCAGCAGAGTCGGGGGCGGGGAGCTGTTTTTT
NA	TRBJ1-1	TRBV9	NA	CASSVDWGLTEAFF	TGTGCCAGCAGCGTAGATTGGGGGCTCACTGAAGCTTTCTTT
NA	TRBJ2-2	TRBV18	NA	CASSPRTTENTGELFF	TGTGCCAGCTCACCCAGAACGACAGAGAACACCGGGGAGCTGTTTTTT
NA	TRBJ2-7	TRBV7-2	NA	CASSLNRVREQYF	TGTGCCAGCAGCTTAAACAGGGTGCGCGAGCAGTACTTC
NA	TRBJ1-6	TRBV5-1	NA	CASSLDGGGSSPLHF	TGCGCCAGCAGCTTGGACGGCGGAGGGAGTTCACCCCTCCACTTT
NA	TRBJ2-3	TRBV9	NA	CASSAAGLTDTQYF	TGTGCCAGCAGCGCAGCAGGGTTGACAGATACGCAGTATTTT
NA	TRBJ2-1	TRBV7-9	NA	CASSFPVRSDRVEGDEQFF	TGTGCCAGCAGCTTCCCAGTCCGATCCGACAGAGTGGAGGGAGATGAGCAGTTCTTC
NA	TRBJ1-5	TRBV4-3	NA	CASSVRGHQPQHF	TGCGCCAGCAGCGTGCGGGGACATCAGCCCCAGCATTTT
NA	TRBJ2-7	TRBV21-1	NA	CASSKTAGADYYEQYF	TGTGCCAGCAGCAAAACGGCAGGGGCGGATTACTACGAGCAGTACTTC
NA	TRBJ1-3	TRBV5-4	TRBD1	CASSAGGSGNTIYF	TGTGCCAGCAGCGCAGGGGGCTCTGGAAACACCATATATTTT
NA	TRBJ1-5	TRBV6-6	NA	CASRGEGYQPQHF	TGTGCCAGCAGGGGAGAGGGTTATCAGCCCCAGCATTTT
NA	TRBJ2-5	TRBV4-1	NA	CASSHTDSLQETQYF	TGCGCCAGCAGCCATACCGACAGCCTCCAAGAGACCCAGTACTTC
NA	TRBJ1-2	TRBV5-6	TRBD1	CASSWGQASCTF	TGTGCCAGCAGCTGGGGACAGGCAAGCTGCACCTTC
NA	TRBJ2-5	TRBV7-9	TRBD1	CASSGTDRGRETQYF	TGTGCCAGCAGCGGAACAGACAGGGGGCGAGAGACCCAGTACTTC
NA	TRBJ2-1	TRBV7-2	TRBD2	CASSLAGGGHRNEQFF	TGTGCCAGCAGCTTAGCTGGCGGGGGGCATAGGAATGAGCAGTTCTTC
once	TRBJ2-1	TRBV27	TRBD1	CASTLLGTGVNEQFF	TGTGCCAGCACCCTACTCGGGACAGGGGTCAATGAGCAGTTCTTC
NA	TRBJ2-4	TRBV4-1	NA	CASSQDRSLRELAKNIQYF	TGCGCCAGCAGCCAAGATCGATCGTTGAGGGAGCTAGCCAAAAACATTCAGTACTTC
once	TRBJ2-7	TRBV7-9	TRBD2	CASSVSPGLGLHEQYF	TGTGCCAGCAGTGTCAGCCCGGGACTAGGGCTCCACGAGCAGTACTTC
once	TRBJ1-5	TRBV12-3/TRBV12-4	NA	CASSFLYNQPQHF	TGTGCCAGCAGTTTCCTGTACAATCAGCCCCAGCATTTT
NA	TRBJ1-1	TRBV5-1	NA	CASSSGLNTEAFF	TGCGCCAGCAGCTCGGGGTTGAACACTGAAGCTTTCTTT
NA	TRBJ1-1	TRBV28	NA	CAINRSPANTEAFF	TGTGCCATTAACAGGTCCCCAGCGAACACTGAAGCTTTCTTT
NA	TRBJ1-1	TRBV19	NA	CASSNRNTEAFF	TGTGCCAGTAGTAATAGGAACACTGAAGCTTTCTTT
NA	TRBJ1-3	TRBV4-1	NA	CASSQVSTGSGNTIYF	TGCGCCAGCAGCCAAGTCAGTACAGGCTCTGGAAACACCATATATTTT
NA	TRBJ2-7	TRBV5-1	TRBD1	CASGTGSSYEQYF	TGCGCCAGCGGGACAGGGAGCTCCTACGAGCAGTACTTC
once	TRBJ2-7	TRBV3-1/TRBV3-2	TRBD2	CASSHGLAAYEQYF	TGTGCCAGCAGCCACGGACTAGCGGCCTACGAGCAGTACTTC
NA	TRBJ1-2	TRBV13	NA	CASSPGRRGNGYTF	TGTGCCAGCAGCCCGGGACGGAGGGGTAATGGCTACACCTTC
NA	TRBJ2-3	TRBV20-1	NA	CSASVGRGQSTDTQYF	TGCAGTGCTAGTGTGGGGAGGGGACAAAGCACAGATACGCAGTATTTT
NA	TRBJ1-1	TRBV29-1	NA	CSVGAGAEAFF	TGCAGCGTTGGTGCCGGGGCTGAAGCTTTCTTT
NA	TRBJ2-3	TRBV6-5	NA	CASSYAVSTDTQYF	TGTGCCAGCAGTTACGCGGTGAGCACAGATACGCAGTATTTT
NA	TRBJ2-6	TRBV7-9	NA	CASSHLLGQTSGANVLTF	TGTGCCAGCAGCCACCTATTGGGACAAACATCTGGGGCCAACGTCCTGACTTTC
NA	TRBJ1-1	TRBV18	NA	CASSPPSLKNTEAFF	TGTGCCAGCTCACCACCTTCCTTAAAAAACACTGAAGCTTTCTTT
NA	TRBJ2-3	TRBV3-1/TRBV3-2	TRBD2	CASSQAAGGTDTQYF	TGTGCCAGCAGCCAAGCAGCGGGGGGCACAGATACGCAGTATTTT
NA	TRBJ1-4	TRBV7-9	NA	CASSLTFREKLFF	TGTGCCAGCAGCTTAACTTTCCGGGAAAAACTGTTTTTT
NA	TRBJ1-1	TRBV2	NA	CASSEQGPLNTEAFF	TGTGCCAGCAGTGAACAGGGGCCCCTGAACACTGAAGCTTTCTTT
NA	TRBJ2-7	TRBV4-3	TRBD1	CASSHDRGGGGEQYF	TGCGCCAGCAGCCATGACAGGGGAGGAGGGGGCGAGCAGTACTTC